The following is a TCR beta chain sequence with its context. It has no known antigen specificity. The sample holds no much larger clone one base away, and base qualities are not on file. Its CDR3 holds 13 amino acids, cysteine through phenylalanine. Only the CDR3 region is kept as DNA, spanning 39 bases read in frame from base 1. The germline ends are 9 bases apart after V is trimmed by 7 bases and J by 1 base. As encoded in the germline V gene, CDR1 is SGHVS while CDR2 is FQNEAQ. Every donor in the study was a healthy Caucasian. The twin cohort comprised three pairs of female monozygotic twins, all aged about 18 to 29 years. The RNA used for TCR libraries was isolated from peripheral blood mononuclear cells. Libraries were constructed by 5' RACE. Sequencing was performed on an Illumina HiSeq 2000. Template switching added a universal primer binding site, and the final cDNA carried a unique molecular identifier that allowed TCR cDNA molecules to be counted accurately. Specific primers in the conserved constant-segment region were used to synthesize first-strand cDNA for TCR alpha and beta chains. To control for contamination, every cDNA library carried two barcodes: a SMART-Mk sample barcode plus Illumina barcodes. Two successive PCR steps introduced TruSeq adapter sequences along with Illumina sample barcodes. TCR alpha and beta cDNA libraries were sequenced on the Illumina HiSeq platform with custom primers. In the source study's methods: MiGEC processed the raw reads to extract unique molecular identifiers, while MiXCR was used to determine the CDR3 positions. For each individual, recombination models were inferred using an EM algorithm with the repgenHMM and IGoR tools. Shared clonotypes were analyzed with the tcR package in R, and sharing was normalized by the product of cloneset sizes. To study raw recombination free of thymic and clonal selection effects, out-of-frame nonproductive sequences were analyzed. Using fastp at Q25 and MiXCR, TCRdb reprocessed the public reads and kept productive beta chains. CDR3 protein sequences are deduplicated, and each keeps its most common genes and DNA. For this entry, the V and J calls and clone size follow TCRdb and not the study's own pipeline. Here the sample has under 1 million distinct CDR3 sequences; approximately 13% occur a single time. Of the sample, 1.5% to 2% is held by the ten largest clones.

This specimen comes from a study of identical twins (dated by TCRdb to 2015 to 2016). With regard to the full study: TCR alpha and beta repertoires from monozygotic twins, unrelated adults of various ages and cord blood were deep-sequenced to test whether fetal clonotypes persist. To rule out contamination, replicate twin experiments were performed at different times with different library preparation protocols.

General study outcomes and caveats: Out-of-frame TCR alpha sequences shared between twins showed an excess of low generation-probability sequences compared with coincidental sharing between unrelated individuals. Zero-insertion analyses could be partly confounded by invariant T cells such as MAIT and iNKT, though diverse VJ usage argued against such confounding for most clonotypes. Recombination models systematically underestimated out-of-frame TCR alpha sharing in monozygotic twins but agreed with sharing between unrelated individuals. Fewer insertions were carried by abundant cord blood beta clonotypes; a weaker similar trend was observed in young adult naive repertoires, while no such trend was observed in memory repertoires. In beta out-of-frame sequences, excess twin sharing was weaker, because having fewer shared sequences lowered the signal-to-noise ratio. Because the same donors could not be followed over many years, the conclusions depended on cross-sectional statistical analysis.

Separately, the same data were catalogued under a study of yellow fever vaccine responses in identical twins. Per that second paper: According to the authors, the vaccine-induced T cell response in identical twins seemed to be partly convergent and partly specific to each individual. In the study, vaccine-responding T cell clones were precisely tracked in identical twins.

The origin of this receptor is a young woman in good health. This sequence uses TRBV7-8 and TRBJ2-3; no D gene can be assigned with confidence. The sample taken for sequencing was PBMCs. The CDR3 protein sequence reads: CASTPRGTDTQYF. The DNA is TGTGCCAGCACTCCCCGTGGCACAGATACGCAGTATTTT.